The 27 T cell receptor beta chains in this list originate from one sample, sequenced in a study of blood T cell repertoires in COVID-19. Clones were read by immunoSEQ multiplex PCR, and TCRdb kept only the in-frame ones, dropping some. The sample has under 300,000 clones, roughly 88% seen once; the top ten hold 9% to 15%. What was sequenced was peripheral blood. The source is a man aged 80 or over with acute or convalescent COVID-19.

CDR3 protein: CASSLGGRAVNEQFF. CDR3 DNA sequence: TGTGCCAGCAGTTTGGGTGGGAGGGCCGTCAATGAGCAGTTCTTC. V and J are TRBV28 and TRBJ2-1; 7 positions agree with TRBD2. CDR3 length equals 15 residues. Trimming removed 3 bases from V and 6 bases from J; junction bases left unmatched: 8. The germline CDR1 and CDR2 sequences are MDHEN and SYDVKM.

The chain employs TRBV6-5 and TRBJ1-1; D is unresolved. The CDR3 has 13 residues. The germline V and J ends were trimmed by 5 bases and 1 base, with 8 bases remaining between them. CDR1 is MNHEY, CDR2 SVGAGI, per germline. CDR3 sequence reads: CASSLQKNTEAFF. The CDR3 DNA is TGTGCCAGCAGTCTACAGAAGAACACTGAAGCTTTCTTT.

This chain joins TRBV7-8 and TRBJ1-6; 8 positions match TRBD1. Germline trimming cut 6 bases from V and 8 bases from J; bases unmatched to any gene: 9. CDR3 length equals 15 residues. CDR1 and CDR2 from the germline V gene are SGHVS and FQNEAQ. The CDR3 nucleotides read TGTGCCAGCAGACGGACAGGGATAGCGGATTCACCCCTCCACTTT. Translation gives CASRRTGIADSPLHF.

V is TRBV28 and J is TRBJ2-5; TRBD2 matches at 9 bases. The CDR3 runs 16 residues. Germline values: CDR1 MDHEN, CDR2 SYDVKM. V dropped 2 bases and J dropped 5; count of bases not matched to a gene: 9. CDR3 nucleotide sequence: TGTGCCAGCAGTTTACCGCGGGGGGGCCTCAGGGAGACCCAGTACTTC. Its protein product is CASSLPRGGLRETQYF.

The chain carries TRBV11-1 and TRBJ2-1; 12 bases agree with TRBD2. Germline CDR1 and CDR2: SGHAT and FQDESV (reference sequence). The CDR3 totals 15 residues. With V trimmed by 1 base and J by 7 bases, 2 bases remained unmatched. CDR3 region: CASSLGGLAGNEQFF. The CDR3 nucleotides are TGTGCCAGCAGCTTAGGAGGACTAGCGGGGAATGAGCAGTTCTTC.

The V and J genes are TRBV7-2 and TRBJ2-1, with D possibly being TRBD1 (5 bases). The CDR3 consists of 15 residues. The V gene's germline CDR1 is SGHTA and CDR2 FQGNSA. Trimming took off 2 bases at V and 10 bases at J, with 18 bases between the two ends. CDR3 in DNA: TGTGCCAGCAGCTTACACCAGGGTGGAATCGCAGAGCAGTTCTTC. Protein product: CASSLHQGGIAEQFF.

CDR3 coding DNA: TGTGCCAGCAGGATCTATGCCGAAGCTAACTATGGCTACACCTTC. Amino acid sequence: CASRIYAEANYGYTF. The chain combines TRBV27 with TRBJ1-2; the D is unclear. The CDR3 has 15 amino acids. CDR1 is MNHEY, CDR2 SMNVEV, per germline (reference sequence). V was cut by 6 bases and J by 0 bases, with 14 bases left in between.

The CDR3 spells CASSLAVGGSPGDQYF. The CDR3 DNA follows: TGTGCCAGCAGCTTAGCGGTCGGGGGATCCCCCGGGGACCAGTACTTC. V usage is TRBV7-9 and J usage is TRBJ2-5, with D perhaps TRBD2 (6 bases). V was cut by 0 bases and J by 10 bases, with 21 bases left in between. This CDR3 comprises 16 residues. From germline, CDR1 is SEHNR and CDR2 FQNEAQ (reference sequence).

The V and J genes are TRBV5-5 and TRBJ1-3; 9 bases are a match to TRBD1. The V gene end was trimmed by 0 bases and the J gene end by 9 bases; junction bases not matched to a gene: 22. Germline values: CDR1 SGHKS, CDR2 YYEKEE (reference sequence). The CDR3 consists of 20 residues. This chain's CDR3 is CASSLAPGQGLGQIETTIYF. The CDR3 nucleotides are TGTGCCAGCAGCTTGGCCCCGGGACAGGGATTGGGTCAGATCGAAACCACCATATATTTT.

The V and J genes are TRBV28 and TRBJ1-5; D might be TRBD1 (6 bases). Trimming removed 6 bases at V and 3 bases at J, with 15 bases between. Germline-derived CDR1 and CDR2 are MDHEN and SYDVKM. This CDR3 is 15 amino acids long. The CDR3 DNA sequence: TGTGCCAGCAGGCATGGAGACAGGTTCAATCAGCCCCAGCATTTT. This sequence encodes CASRHGDRFNQPQHF.

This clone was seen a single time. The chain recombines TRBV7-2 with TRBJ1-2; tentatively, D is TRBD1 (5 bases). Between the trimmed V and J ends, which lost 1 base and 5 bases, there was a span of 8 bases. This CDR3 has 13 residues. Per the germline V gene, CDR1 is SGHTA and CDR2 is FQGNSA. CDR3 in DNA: TGTGCCAGCAGCTTAGTAGACAGATATGGCTACACCTTC. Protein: CASSLVDRYGYTF.

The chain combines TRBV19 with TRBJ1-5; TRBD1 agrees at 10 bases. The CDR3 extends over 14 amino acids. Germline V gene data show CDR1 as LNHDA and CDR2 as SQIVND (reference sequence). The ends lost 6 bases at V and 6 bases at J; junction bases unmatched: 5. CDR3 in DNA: TGTGCCAGTAGAGACAGGGGGCCGGGTCAGCCCCAGCATTTT. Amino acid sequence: CASRDRGPGQPQHF. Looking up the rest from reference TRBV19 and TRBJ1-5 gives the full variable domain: DGGITQSPKYLFRKEGQNVTLSCEQNLNHDAMYWYRQDPGQGLRLIYYSQIVNDFQKGDIAEGYSVSREKKESFPLTVTSAQKNPTAFYLCASRDRGPGQPQHFGDGTRLSIL.

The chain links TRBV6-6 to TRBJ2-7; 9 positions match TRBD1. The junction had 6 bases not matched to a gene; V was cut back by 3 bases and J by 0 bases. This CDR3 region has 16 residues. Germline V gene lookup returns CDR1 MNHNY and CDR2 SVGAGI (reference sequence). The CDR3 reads CASSYRTGEVSYEQYF. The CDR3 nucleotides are TGTGCCAGCAGTTATAGGACAGGGGAGGTCTCCTACGAGCAGTACTTC.

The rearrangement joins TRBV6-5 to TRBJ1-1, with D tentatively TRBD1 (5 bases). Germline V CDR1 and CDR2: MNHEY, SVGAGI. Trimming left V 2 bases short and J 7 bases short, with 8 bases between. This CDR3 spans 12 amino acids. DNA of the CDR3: TGTGCCAGCAGTTACGACAGTTATGAAGCTTTCTTT. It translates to CASSYDSYEAFF.

CDR3 in amino acids: CASSLAQGAQGYTF. CDR3 DNA sequence: TGTGCCAGCAGCTTAGCCCAGGGGGCGCAAGGCTACACCTTC. This chain joins TRBV7-2 and TRBJ1-2, with 8 bases identical to TRBD1. The germline CDR1 and CDR2 sequences are SGHTA and FQGNSA. The CDR3 is made up of 14 amino acids. V was clipped by 0 bases and J by 8 bases; unmatched bases: 5.

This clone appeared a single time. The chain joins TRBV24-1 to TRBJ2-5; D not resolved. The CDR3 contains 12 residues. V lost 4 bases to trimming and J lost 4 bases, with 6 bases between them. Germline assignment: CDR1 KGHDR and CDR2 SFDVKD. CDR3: CATSDPGETQYF. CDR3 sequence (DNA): TGTGCCACCAGTGACCCCGGAGAGACCCAGTACTTC.

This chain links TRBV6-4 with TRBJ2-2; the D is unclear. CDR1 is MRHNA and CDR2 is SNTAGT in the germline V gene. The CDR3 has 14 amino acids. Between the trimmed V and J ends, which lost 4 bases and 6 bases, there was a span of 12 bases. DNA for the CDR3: TGTGCCAGCAGTGCCGAGATTTGGTCCGGGGAGCTGTTTTTT. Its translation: CASSAEIWSGELFF.

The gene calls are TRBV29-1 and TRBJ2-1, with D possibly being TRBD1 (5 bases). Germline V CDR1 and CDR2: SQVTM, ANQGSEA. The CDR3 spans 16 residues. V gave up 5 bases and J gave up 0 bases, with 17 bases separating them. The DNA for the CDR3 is TGCAGCGTTTGGGCCCAGGGATCTAGCTCCTACAATGAGCAGTTCTTC. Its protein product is CSVWAQGSSSYNEQFF.

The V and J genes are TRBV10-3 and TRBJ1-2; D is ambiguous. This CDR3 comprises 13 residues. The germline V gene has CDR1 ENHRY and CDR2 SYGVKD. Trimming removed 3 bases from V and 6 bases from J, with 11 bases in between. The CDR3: CAISDGPRDGYTF. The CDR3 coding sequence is TGTGCCATCAGTGATGGCCCTCGGGATGGCTACACCTTC.

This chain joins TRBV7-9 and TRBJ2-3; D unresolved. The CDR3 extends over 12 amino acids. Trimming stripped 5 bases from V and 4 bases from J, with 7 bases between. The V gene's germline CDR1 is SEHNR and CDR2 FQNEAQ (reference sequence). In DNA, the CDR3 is TGTGCCAGCAGCCCCCCGTCAGATACGCAGTATTTT. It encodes CASSPPSDTQYF.

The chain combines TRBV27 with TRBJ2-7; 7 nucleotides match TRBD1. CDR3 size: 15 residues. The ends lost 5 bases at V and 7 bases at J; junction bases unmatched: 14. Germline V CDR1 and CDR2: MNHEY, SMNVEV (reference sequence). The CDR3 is CASSTHSQGVGEQYF. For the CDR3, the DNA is TGTGCCAGCAGTACCCATTCTCAGGGGGTGGGGGAGCAGTACTTC.

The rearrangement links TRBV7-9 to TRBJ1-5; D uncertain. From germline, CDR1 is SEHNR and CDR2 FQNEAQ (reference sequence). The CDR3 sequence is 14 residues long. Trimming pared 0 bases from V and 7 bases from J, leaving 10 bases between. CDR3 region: CASSLAEVGQPQHF. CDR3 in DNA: TGTGCCAGCAGCTTAGCGGAGGTCGGGCAGCCCCAGCATTTT.

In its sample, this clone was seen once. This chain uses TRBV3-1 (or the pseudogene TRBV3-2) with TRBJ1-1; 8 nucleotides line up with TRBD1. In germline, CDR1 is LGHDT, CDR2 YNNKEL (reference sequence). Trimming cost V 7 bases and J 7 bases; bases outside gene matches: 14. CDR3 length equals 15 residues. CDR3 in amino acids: CASTKRSDRGLEAFF. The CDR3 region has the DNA TGTGCCAGCACCAAGAGGAGCGACAGGGGTCTTGAAGCTTTCTTT.

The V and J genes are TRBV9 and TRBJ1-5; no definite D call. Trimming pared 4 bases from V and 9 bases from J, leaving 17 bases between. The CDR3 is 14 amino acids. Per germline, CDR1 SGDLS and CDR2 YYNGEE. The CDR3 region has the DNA TGTGCCAGCAGCCCCCGGGAGGGCCTGGGGCCCCAGCATTTT. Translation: CASSPREGLGPQHF. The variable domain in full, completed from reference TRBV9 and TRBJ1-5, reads DSGVTQTPKHLITATGQRVTLRCSPRSGDLSVYWYQQSLDQGLQFLIQYYNGEERAKGNILERFSAQQFPDLHSELNLSSLELGDSALYFCASSPREGLGPQHFGDGTRLSIL.

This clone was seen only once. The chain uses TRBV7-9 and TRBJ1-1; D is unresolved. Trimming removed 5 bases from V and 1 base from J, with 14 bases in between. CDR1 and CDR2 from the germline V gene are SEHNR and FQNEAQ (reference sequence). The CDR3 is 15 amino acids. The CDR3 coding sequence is TGTGCCAGCAGCAAACGCGGGGTAGCGAACACTGAAGCTTTCTTT. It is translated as CASSKRGVANTEAFF.

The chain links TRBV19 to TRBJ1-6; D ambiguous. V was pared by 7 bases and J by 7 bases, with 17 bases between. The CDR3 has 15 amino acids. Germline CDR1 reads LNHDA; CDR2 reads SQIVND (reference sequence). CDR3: CASTPRRAKNSPLHF. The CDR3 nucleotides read TGTGCCAGTACCCCCCGGCGGGCCAAAAATTCACCCCTCCACTTT.

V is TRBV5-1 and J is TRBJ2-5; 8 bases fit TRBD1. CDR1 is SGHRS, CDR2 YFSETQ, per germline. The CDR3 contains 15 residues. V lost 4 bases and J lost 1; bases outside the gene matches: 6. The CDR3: CASSPDRGSQETQYF. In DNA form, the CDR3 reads TGCGCCAGCAGCCCTGACAGGGGCTCCCAAGAGACCCAGTACTTC.